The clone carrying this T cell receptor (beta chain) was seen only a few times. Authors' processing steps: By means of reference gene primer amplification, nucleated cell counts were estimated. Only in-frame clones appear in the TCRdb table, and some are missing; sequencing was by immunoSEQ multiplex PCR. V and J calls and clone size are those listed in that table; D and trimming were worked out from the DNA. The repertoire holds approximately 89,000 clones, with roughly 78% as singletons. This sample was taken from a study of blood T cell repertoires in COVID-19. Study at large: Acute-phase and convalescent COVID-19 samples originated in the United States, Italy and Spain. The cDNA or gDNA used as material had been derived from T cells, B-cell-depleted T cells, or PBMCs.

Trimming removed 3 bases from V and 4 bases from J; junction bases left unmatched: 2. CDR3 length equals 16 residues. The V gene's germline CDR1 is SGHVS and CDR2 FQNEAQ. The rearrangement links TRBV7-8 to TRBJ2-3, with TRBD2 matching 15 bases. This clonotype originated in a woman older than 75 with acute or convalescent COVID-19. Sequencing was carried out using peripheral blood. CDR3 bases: TGTGCCAGCAGCTTGGGACTAGCGGGAGGTGCAGATACGCAGTATTTT. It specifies CASSLGLAGGADTQYF.